This TCR beta chain was observed in a study of T cells in women clearing cervical HPV infection. Study in general: Controls' single incident HPV16 infection cleared within 12 months without precancer. Blood came at first lesion visit for cases, post-clearance for controls.

A word on this clone: Its target is unknown. The read ends 3 residues early relative to the CDR3; the germline J gene fills the gap.

Repertoires were generated with immunoSEQ multiplex PCR, while TCRdb's copy carries only in-frame clones and drops some. The record lists approximately 16,000 clones, of which the ten most abundant hold about 7.8%. The ends lost 5 bases at V and 3 bases at J; junction bases unmatched: 3. Germline V gene sequence: CDR1 SGHNT, CDR2 YYREEE (reference sequence). The CDR3 is made up of 14 amino acids. Broader study findings: Cases carried less TRBV6-7 than controls: 0.11% versus 0.16%.

The TCR originated in a woman between 18 and 69 years old with a cervical HPV16 infection that either progressed to CIN3+ or cleared (not recorded which). The sample comprised blood buffy coat. The chain is built from TRBV5-4 and TRBJ2-7; 12 bases fit TRBD2. Partial CDR3 DNA: TGTGCCAGCAGTTGGACTAGCGGGGACTACGAG. Translated: CASSWTSGDYE. Given in full, the CDR3 is CASSWTSGDYEQYF.